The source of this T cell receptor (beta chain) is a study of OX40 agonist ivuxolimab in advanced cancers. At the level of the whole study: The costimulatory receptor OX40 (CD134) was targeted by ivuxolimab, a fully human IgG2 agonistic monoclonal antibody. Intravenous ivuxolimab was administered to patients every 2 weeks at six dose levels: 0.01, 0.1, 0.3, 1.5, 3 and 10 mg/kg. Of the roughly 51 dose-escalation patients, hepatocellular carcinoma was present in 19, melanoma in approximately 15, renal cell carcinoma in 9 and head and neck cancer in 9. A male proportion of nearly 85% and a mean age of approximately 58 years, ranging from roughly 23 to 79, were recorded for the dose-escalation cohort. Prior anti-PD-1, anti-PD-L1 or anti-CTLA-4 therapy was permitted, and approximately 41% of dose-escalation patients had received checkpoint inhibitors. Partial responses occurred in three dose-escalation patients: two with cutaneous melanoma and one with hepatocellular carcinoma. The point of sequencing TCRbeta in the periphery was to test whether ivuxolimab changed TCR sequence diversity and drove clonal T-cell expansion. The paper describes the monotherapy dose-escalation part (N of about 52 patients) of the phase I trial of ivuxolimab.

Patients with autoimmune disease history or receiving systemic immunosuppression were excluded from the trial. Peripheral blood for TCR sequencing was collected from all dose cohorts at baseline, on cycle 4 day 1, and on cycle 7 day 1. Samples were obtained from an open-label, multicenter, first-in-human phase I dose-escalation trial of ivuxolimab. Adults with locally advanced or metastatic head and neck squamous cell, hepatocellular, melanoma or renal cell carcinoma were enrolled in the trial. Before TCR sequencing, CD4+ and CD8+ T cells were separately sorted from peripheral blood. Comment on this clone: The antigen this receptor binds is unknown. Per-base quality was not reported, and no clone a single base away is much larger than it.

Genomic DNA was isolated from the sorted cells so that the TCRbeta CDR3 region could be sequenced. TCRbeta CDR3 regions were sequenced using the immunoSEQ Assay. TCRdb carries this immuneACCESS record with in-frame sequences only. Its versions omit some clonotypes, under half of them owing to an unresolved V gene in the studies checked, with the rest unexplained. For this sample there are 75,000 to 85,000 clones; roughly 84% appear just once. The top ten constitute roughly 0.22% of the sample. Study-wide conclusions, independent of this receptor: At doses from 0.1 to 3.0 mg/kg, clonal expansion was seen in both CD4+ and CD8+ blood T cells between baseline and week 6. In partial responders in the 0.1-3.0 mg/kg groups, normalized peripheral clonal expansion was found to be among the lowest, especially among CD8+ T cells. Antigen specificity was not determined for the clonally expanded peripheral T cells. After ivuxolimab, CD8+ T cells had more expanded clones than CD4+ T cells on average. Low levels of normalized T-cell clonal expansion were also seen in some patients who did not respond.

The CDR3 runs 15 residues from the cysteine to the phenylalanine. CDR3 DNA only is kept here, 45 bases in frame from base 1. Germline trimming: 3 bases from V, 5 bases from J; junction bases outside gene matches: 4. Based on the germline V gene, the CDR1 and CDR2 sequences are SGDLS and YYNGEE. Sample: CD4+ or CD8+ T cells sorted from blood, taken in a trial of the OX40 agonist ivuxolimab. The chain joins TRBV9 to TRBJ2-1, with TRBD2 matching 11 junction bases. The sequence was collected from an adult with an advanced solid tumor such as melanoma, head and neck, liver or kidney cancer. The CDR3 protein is CASSASGRLDNEQFF. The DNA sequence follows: TGTGCCAGCAGCGCTAGCGGGAGGCTCGACAATGAGCAGTTCTTC.